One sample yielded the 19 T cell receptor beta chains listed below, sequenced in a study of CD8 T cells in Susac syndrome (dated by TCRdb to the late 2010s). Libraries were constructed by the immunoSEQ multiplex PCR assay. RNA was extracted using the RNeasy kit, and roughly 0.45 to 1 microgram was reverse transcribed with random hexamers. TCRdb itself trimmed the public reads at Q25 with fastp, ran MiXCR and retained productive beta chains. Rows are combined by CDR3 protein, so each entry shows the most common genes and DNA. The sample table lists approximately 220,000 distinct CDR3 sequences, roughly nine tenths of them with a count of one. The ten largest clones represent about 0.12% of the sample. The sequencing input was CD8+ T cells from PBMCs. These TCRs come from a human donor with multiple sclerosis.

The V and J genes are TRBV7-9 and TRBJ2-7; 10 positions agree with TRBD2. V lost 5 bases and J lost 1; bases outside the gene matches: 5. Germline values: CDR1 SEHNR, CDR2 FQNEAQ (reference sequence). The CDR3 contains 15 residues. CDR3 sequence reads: CASSPLTSGSYEQYF. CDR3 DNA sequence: TGTGCCAGCAGCCCCCTGACTAGCGGGTCCTACGAGCAGTACTTC.

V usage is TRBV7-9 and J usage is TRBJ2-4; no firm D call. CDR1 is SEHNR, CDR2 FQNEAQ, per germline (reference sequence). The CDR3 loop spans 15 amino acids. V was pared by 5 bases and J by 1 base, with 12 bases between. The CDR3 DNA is TGTGCCAGCAGCCCAGTCCCCGCGGCCAAAAACATTCAGTACTTC. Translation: CASSPVPAAKNIQYF.

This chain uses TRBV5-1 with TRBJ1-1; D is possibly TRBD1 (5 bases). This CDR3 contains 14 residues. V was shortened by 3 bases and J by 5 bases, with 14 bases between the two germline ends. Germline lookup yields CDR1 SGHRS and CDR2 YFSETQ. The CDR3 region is CASSYDGGLTEAFF. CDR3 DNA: TGCGCCAGCAGCTATGACGGGGGTCTTACTGAAGCTTTCTTT.

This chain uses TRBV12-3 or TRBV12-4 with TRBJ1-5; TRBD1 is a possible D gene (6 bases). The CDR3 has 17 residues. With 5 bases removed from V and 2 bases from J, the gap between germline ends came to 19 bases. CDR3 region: CASSPYRAGRGNQPQHF. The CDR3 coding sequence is TGTGCCAGCAGTCCCTACAGGGCTGGTCGGGGCAATCAGCCCCAGCATTTT.

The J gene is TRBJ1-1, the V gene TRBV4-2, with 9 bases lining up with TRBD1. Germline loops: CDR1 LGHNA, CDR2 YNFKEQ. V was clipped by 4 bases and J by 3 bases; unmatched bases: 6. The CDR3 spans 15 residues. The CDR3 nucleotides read TGTGCCAGCAGCCCGACAGGGGGTATTCACACTGAAGCTTTCTTT. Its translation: CASSPTGGIHTEAFF.

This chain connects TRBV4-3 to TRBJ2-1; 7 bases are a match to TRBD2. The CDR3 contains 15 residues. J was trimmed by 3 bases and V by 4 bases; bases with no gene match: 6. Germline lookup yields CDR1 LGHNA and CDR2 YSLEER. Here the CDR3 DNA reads TGCGCCAGCAGCCCCCTAGCGGAGCTCTACAATGAGCAGTTCTTC. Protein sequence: CASSPLAELYNEQFF.

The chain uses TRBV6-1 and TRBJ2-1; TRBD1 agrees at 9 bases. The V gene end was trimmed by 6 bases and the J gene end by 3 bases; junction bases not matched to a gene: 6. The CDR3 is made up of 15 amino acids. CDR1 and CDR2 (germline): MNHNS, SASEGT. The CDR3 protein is CASSSGTGYYNEQFF. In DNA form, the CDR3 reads TGTGCCAGCAGCTCCGGGACAGGGTACTACAATGAGCAGTTCTTC.

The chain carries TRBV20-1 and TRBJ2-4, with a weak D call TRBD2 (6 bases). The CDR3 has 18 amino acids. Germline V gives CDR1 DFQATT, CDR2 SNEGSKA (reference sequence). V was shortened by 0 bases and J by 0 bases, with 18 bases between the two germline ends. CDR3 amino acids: CSARDPWGEFLAKNIQYF. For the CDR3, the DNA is TGCAGTGCTAGAGACCCTTGGGGGGAGTTTCTAGCCAAAAACATTCAGTACTTC.

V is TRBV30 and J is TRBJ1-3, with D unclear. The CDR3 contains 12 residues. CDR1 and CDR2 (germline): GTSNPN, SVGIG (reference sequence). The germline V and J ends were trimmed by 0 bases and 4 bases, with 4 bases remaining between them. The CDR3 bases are TGTGCCTGGAGTGTAGCGGGAAACACCATATATTTT. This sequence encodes CAWSVAGNTIYF. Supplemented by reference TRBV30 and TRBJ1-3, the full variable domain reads SQTIHQWPATLVQPVGSPLSLECTVEGTSNPNLYWYRQAAGRGLQLLFYSVGIGQISSEVPQNLSASRPQDRQFILSSKKLLLSDSGFYLCAWSVAGNTIYFGEGSWLTVV.

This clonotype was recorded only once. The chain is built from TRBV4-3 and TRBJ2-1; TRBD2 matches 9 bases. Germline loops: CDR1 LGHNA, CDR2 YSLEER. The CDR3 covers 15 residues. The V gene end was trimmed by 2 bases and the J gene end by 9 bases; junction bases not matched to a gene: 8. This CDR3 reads CASSQTIPTSGEQFF. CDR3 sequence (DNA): TGCGCCAGCAGCCAAACAATCCCGACTAGCGGTGAGCAGTTCTTC.

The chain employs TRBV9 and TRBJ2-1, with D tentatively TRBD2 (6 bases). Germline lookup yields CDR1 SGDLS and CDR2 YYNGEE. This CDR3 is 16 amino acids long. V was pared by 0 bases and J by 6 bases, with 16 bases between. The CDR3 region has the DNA TGTGCCAGCAGCGTAGCTTTAGCTAGCGTCGGCAATGAGCAGTTCTTC. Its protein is CASSVALASVGNEQFF.

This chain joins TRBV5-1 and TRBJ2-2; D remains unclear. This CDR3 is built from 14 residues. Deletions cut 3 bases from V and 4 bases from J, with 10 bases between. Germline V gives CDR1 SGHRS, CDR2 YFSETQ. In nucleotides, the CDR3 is TGCGCCAGCAGCTCACCATACCGCACCGGGGAGCTGTTTTTT. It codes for CASSSPYRTGELFF.

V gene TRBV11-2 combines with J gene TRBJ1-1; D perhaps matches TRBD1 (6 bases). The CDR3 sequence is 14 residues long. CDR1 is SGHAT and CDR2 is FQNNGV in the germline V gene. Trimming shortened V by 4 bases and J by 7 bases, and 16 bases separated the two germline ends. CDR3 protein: CASSSGAGGSEAFF. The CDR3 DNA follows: TGTGCCAGCAGCTCCGGGGCGGGGGGCAGTGAAGCTTTCTTT.

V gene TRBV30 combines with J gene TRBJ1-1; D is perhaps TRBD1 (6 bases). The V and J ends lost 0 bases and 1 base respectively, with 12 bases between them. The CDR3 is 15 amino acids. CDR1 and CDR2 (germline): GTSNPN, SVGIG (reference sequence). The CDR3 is CAWSVGGGPNTEAFF. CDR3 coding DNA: TGTGCCTGGAGTGTAGGAGGGGGACCGAACACTGAAGCTTTCTTT.

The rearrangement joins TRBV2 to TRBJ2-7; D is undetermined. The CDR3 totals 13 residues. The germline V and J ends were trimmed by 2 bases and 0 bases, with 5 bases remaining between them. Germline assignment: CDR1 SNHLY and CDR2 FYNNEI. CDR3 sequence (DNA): TGTGCCAGCAGTGAAATACACTCCTACGAGCAGTACTTC. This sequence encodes CASSEIHSYEQYF.

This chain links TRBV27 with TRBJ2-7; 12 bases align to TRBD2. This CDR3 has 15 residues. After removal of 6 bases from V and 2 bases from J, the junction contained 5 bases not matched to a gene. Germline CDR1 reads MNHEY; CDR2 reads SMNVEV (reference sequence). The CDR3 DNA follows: TGTGCCAGCAGGTCCGGACTAGCGGGGACCTACGAGCAGTACTTC. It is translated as CASRSGLAGTYEQYF.

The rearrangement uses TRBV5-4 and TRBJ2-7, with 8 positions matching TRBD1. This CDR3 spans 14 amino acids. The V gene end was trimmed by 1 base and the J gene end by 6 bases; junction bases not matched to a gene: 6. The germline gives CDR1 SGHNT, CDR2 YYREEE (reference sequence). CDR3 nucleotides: TGTGCCAGCAGCTTGATCCAGGGGGCCCTCGAGCAGTACTTC. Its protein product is CASSLIQGALEQYF.

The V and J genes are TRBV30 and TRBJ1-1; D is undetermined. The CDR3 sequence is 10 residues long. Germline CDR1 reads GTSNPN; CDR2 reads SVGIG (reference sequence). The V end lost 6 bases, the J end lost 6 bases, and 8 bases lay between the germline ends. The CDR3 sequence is CACGPAEAFF. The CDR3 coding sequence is TGTGCCTGTGGGCCCGCTGAAGCTTTCTTT.

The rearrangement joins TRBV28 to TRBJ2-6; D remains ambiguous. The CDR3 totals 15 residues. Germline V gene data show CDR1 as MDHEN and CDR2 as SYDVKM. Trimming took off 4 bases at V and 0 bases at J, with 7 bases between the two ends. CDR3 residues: CASSYPSSGANVLTF. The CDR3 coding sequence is TGTGCCAGCAGTTACCCTTCCTCTGGGGCCAACGTCCTGACTTTC.